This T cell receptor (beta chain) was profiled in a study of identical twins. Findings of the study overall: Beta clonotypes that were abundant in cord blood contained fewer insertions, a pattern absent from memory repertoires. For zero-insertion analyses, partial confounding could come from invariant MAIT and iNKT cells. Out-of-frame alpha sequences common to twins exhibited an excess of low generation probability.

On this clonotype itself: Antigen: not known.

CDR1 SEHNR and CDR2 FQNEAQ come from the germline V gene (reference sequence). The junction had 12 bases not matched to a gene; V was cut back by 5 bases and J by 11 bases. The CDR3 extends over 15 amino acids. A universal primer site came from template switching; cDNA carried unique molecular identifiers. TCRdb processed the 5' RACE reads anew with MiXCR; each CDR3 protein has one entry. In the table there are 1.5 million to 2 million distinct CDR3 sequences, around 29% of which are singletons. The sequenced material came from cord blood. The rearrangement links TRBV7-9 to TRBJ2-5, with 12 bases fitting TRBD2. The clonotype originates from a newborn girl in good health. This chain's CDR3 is CASSHTSGRTNEQYF. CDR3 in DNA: TGTGCCAGCAGCCACACTAGCGGGAGGACCAATGAGCAGTACTTC. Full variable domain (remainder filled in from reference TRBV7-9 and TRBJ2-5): DTGVSQNPRHKITKRGQNVTFRCDPISEHNRLYWYRQTLGQGPEFLTYFQNEAQLEKSRLLSDRFSAERPKGSFSTLEIQRTEQGDSAMYLCASSHTSGRTNEQYFGPGTRLLVL.